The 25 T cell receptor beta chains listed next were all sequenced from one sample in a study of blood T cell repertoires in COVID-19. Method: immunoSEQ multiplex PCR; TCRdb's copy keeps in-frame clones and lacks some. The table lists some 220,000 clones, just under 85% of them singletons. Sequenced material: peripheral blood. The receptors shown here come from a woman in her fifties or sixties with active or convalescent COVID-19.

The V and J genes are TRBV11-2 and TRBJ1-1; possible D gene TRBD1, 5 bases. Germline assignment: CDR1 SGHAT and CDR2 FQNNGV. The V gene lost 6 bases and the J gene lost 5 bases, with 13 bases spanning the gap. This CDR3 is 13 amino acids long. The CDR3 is CASRNGGWTEAFF. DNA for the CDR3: TGTGCCAGCAGGAACGGGGGATGGACTGAAGCTTTCTTT. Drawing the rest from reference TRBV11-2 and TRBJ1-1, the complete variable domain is EAGVAQSPRYKIIEKRQSVAFWCNPISGHATLYWYQQILGQGPKLLIQFQNNGVVDDSQLPKDRFSAERLKGVDSTLKIQPAKLEDSAVYLCASRNGGWTEAFFGQGTRLTVV.

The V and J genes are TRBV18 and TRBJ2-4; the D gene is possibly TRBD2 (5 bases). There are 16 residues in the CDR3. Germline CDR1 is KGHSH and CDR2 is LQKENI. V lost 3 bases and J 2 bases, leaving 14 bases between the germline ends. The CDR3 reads CASSPDSPAPKNIQYF. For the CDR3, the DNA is TGTGCCAGCTCACCGGACTCTCCCGCACCCAAAAACATTCAGTACTTC.

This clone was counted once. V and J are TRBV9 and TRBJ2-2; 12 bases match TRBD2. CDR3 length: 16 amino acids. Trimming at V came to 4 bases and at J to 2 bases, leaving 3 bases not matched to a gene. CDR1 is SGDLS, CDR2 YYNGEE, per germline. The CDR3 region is CASSSSGGANTGELFF. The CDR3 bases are TGTGCCAGCAGCTCTAGCGGGGGGGCCAACACCGGGGAGCTGTTTTTT.

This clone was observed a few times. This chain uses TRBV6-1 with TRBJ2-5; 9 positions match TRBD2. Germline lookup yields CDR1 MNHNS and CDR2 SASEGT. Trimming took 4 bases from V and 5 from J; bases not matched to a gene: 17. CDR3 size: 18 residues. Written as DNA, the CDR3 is TGTGCCAGCAGTGTGATGGCGGGAGGGGGGCTCCAACGGGAGACCCAGTACTTC. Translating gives CASSVMAGGGLQRETQYF.

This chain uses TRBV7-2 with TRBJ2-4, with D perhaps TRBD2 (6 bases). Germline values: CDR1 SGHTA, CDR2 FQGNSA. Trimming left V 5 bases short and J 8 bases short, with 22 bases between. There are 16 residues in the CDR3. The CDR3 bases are TGTGCCAGCAGCCTGGTTGGGGGGTCCGGACGGGACATTCAGTACTTC. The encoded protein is CASSLVGGSGRDIQYF.

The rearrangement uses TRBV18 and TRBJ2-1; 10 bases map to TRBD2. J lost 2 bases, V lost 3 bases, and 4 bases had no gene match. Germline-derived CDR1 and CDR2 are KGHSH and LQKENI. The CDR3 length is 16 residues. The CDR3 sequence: CASSPLLAGPYNEQFF. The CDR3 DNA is TGTGCCAGCTCACCGCTACTAGCGGGGCCCTACAATGAGCAGTTCTTC.

Here the CDR3 reads CASTLGDRGLGYGYTF. In DNA, the CDR3 is TGTGCCAGTACCCTAGGGGACAGGGGACTTGGATATGGCTACACCTTC. The chain combines TRBV19 with TRBJ1-2, with TRBD1 identical over 10 bases. The junction had 13 bases not matched to a gene; V was cut back by 7 bases and J by 5 bases. This CDR3 comprises 16 residues. Germline loops: CDR1 LNHDA, CDR2 SQIVND (reference sequence).

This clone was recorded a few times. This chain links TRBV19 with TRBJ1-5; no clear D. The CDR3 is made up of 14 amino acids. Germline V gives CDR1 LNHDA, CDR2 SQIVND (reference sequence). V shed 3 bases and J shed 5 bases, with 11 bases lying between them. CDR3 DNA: TGTGCCAGTAGTATTTATGCGGAGGATCAGCCCCAGCATTTT. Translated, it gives CASSIYAEDQPQHF.

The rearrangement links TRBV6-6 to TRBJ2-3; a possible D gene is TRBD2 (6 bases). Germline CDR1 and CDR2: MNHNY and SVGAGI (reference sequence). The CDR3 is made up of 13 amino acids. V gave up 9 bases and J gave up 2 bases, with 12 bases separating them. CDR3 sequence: CASGGAFTDTQYF. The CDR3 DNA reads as TGTGCCAGTGGCGGGGCCTTCACAGATACGCAGTATTTT.

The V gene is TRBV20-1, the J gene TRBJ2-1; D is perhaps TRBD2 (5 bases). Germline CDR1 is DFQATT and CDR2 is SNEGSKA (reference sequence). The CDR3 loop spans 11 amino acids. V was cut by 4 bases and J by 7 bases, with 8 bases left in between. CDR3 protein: CSATRGNEQFF. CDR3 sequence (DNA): TGCAGTGCTACCCGGGGTAATGAGCAGTTCTTC.

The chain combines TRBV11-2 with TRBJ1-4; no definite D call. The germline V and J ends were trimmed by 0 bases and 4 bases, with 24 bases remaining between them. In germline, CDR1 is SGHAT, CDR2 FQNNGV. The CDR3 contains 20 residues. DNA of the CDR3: TGTGCCAGCAGCTTAGAGGGGAGACAAGACTTCGCCTCCATTAATGAAAAACTGTTTTTT. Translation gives CASSLEGRQDFASINEKLFF.

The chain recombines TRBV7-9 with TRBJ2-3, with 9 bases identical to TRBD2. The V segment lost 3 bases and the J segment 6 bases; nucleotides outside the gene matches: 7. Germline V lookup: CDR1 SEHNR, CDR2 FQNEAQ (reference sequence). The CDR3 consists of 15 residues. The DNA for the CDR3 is TGTGCCAGCAGCTTGCCTAGCGGGGAGTTGGATACGCAGTATTTT. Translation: CASSLPSGELDTQYF.

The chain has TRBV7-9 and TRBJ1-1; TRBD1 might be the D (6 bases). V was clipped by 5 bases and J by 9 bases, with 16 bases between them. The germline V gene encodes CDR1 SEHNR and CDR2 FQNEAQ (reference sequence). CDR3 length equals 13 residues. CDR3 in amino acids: CASSPRGGAQAFF. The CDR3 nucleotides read TGTGCCAGCAGCCCCCGGGGGGGGGCCCAAGCTTTCTTT.

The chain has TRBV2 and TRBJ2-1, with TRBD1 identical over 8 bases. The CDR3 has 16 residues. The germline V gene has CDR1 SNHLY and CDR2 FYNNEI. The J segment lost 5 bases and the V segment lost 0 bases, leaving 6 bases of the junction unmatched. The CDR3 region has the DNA TGTGCCAGCAGTGAAGCGCGGCAGGGGGCGCACAATGAGCAGTTCTTC. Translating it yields CASSEARQGAHNEQFF. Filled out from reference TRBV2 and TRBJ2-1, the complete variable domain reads EPEVTQTPSHQVTQMGQEVILRCVPISNHLYFYWYRQILGQKVEFLVSFYNNEISEKSEIFDDQFSVERPDGSNFTLKIRSTKLEDSAMYFCASSEARQGAHNEQFFGPGTRLTVL.

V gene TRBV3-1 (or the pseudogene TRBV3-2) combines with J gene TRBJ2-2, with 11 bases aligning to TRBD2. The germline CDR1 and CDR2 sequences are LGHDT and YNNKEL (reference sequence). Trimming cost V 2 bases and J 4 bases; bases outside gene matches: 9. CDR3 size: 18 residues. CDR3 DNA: TGTGCCAGCAGCCAATACCCTTTAGCGGGAGGGCGCACCGGGGAGCTGTTTTTT. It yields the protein CASSQYPLAGGRTGELFF.

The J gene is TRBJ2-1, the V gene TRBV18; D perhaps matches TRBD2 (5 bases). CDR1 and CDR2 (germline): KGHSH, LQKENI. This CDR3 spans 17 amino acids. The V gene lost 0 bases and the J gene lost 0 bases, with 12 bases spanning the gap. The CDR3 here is CASSPPFETSSYNEQFF. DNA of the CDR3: TGTGCCAGCTCACCACCGTTCGAAACTAGCTCCTACAATGAGCAGTTCTTC.

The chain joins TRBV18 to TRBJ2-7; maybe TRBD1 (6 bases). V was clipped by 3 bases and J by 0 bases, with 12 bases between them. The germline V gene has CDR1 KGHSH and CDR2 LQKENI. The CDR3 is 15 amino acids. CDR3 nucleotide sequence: TGTGCCAGCTCACCGTCCGGACAGCGCTCCTACGAGCAGTACTTC. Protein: CASSPSGQRSYEQYF.

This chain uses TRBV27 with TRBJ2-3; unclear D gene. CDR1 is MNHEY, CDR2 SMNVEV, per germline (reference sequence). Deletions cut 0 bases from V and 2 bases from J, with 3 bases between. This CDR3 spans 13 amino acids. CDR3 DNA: TGTGCCAGCAGTTTATCCCTCACAGATACGCAGTATTTT. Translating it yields CASSLSLTDTQYF.

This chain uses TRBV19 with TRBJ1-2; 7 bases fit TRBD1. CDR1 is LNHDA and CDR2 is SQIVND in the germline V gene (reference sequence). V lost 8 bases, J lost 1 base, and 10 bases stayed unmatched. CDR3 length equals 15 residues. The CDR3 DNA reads TGTGCCAGTGGGGATGGGACAGACTATAACTATGGCTACACCTTC. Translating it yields CASGDGTDYNYGYTF.

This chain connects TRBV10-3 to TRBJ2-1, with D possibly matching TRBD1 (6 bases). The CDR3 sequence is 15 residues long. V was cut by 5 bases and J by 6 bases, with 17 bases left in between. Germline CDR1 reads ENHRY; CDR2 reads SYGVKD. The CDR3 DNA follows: TGTGCCATCAGTTACGAAACAGGGTCCCGCAATGAGCAGTTCTTC. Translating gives CAISYETGSRNEQFF.

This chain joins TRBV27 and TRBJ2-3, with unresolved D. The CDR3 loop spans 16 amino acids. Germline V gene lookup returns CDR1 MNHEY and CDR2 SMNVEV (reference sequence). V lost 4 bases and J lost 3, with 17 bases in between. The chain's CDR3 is CASSSHPVRLTDTQYF. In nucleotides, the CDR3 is TGTGCCAGCAGTTCTCACCCAGTGAGGCTGACAGATACGCAGTATTTT.

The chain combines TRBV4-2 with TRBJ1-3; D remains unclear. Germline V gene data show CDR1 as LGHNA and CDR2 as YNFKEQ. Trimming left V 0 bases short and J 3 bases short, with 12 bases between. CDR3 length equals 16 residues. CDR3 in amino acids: CASSQDLETGGNTIYF. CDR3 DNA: TGTGCCAGCAGCCAAGATCTCGAGACGGGTGGAAACACCATATATTTT.

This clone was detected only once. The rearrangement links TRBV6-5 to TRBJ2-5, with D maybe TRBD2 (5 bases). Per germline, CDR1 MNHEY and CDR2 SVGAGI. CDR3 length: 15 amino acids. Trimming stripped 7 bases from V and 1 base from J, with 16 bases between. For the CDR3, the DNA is TGTGCCAGCAATCCAGCGGCCCTACTCCAAGAGACCCAGTACTTC. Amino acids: CASNPAALLQETQYF.

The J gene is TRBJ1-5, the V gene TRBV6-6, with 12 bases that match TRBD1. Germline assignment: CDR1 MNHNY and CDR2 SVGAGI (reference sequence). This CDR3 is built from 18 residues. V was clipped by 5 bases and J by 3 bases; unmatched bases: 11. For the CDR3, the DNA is TGTGCCAGCAGTCCTCCTACGGGACAGGGGGCTGTCAATCAGCCCCAGCATTTT. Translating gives CASSPPTGQGAVNQPQHF.

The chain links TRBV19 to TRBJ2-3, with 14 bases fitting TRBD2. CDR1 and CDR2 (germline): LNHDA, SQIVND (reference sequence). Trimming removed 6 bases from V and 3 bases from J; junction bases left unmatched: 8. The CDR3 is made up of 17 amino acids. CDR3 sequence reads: CASSRNRLAGGTDTQYF. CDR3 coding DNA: TGTGCCAGTAGCCGCAACCGACTAGCGGGGGGGACAGATACGCAGTATTTT.